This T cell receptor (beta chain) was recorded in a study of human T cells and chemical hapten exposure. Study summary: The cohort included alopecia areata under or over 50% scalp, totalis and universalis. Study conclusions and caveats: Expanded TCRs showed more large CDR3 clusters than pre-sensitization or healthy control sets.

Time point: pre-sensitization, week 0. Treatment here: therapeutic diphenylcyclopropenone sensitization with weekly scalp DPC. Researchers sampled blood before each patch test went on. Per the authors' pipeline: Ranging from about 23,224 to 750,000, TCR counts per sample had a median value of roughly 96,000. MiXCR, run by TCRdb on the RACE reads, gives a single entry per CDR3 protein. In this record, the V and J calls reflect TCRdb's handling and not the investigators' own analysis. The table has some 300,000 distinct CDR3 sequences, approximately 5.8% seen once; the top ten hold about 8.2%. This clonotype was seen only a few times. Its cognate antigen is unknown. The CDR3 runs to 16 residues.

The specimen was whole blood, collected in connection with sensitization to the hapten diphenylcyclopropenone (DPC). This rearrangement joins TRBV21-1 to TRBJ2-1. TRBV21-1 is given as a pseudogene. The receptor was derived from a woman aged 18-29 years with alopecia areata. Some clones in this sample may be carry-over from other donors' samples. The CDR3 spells CASSVKQVIPYNEQFF. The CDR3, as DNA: TGTGCCAGCAGTGTTAAACAAGTAATTCCCTACAATGAGCAGTTCTTC.